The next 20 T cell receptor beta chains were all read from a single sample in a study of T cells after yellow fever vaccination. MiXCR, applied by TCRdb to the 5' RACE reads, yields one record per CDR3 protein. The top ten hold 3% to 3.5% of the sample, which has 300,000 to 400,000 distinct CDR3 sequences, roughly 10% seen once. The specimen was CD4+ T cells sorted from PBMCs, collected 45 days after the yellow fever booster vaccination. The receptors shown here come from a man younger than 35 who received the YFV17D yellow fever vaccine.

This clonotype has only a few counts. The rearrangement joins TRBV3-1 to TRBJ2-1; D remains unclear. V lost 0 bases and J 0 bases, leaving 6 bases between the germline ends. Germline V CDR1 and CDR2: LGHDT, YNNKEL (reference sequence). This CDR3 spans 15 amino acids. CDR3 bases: TGTGCCAGCAGCCAAGAAAGGAGCTCCTACAATGAGCAGTTCTTC. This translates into CASSQERSSYNEQFF.

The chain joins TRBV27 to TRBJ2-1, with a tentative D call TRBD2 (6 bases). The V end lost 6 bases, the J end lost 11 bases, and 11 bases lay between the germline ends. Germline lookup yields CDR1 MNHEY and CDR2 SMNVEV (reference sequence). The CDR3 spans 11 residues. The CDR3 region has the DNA TGTGCCAGCAGCAGGGACTCCAAGCAGTTCTTC. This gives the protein CASSRDSKQFF.

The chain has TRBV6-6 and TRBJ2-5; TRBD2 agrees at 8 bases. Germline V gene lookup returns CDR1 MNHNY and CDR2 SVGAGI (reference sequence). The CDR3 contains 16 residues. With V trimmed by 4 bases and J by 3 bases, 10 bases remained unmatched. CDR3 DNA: TGTGCCAGCAGTTCCACCCCGGGTAGCGGGGAAGAGACCCAGTACTTC. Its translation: CASSSTPGSGEETQYF.

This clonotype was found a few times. CDR3 region: CASSLDYADTQYF. Here the CDR3 DNA reads TGTGCCAGCAGCTTAGATTACGCAGATACGCAGTATTTT. The V call is TRBV7-2, the J call TRBJ2-3; D uncertain. The CDR3 runs to 13 residues. Germline V lookup: CDR1 SGHTA, CDR2 FQGNSA. Trimming took off 1 base at V and 4 bases at J, with 6 bases between the two ends. The full variable domain, with the rest looked up from reference TRBV7-2 and TRBJ2-3, is GAGVSQSPSNKVTEKGKDVELRCDPISGHTALYWYRQSLGQGLEFLIYFQGNSAPDKSGLPSDRFSAERTGGSVSTLTIQRTQQEDSAVYLCASSLDYADTQYFGPGTRLTVL.

The CDR3 DNA follows: TGTGCCAGCAGCCCCCGCAGGGGGAAAGAGAGCACTGAAGCTTTCTTT. Its protein product is CASSPRRGKESTEAFF. The chain employs TRBV7-2 and TRBJ1-1; 7 bases map to TRBD1. Germline loops: CDR1 SGHTA, CDR2 FQGNSA. J lost 4 bases, V lost 5 bases, and 13 bases had no gene match. The CDR3 runs to 16 residues. The full variable domain, rest sourced from reference TRBV7-2 and TRBJ1-1, is GAGVSQSPSNKVTEKGKDVELRCDPISGHTALYWYRQSLGQGLEFLIYFQGNSAPDKSGLPSDRFSAERTGGSVSTLTIQRTQQEDSAVYLCASSPRRGKESTEAFFGQGTRLTVV.

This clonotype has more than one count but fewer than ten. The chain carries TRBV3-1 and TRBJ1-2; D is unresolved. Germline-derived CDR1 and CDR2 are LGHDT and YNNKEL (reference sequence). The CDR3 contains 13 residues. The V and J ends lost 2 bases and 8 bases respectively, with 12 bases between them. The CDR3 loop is CASSQNYVGGYTF. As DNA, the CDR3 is TGTGCCAGCAGCCAAAACTATGTCGGCGGCTACACCTTC. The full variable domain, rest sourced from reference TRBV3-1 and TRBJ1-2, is DTAVSQTPKYLVTQMGNDKSIKCEQNLGHDTMYWYKQDSKKFLKIMFSYNNKELIINETVPNRFSPKSPDKAHLNLHINSLELGDSAVYFCASSQNYVGGYTFGSGTRLTVV.

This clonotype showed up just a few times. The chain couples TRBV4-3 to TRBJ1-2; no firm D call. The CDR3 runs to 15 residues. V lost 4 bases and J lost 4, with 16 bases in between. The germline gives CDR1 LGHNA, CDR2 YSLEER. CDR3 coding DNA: TGCGCCAGCAGCCCTGCTGGCGGCGCGGGCTATGGCTACACCTTC. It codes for CASSPAGGAGYGYTF.

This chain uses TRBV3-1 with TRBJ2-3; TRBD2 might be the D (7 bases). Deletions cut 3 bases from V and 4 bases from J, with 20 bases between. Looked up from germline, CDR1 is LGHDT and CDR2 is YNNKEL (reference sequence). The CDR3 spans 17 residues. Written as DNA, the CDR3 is TGTGCCAGCAGCCACCCTAGGGGGGGGGAGGTTTCAGATACGCAGTATTTT. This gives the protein CASSHPRGGEVSDTQYF.

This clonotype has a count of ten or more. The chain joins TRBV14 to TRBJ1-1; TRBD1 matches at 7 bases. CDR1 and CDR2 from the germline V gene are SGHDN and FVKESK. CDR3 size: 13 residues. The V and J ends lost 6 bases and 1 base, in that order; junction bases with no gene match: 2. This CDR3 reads CASRRQGNTEAFF. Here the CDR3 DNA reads TGTGCCAGCAGGCGACAGGGGAACACTGAAGCTTTCTTT.

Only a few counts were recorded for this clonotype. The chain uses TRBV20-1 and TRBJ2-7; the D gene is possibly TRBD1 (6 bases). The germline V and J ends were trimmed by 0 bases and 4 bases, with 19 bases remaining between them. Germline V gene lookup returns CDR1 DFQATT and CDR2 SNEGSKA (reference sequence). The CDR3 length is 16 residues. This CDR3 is CSARDPGQGNRYEQYF. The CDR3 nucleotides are TGCAGTGCTAGAGATCCGGGGCAGGGGAATAGGTACGAGCAGTACTTC.

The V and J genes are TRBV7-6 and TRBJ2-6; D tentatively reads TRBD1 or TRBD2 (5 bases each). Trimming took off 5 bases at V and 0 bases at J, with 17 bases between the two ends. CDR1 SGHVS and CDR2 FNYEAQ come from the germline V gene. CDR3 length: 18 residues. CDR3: CASSAPGPDSSGANVLTF. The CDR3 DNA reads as TGTGCCAGCAGCGCCCCGGGACCCGATAGCTCTGGGGCCAACGTCCTGACTTTC.

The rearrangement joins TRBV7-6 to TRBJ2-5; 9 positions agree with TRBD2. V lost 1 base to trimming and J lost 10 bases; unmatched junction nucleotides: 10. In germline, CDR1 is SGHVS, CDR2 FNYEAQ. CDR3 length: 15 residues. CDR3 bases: TGTGCCAGCAGCTTAGTAGTAGCGGGGGCCACTGGCCAGTACTTC. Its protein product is CASSLVVAGATGQYF.

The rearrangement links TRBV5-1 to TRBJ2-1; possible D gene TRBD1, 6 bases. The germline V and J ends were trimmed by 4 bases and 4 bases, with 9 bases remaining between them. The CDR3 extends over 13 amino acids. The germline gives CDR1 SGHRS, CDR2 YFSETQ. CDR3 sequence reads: CASSVQGYNEQFF. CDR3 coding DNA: TGCGCCAGCAGCGTCCAGGGGTACAATGAGCAGTTCTTC.

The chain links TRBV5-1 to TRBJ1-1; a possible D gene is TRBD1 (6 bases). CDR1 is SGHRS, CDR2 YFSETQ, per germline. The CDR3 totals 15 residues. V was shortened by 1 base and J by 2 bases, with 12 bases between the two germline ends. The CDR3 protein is CASSLFPGDNTEAFF. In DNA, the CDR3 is TGCGCCAGCAGCTTGTTCCCAGGGGATAACACTGAAGCTTTCTTT.

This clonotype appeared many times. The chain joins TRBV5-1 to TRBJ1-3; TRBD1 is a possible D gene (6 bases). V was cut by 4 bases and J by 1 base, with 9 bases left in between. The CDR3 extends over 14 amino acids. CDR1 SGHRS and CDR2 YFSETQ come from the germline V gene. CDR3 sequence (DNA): TGCGCCAGCAGCATGGACAGTTCTGGAAACACCATATATTTT. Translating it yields CASSMDSSGNTIYF.

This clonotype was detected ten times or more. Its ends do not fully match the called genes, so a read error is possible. CDR3 nucleotide sequence: TGCGCCAGCAGTTTGGACAGTAGCTCCTACGAGCAGTACTTC. Translating gives CASSLDSSSYEQYF. The V and J genes are TRBV5-1 and TRBJ2-7; the D gene is possibly TRBD1 (6 bases). CDR3 length: 14 residues. In germline, CDR1 is SGHRS, CDR2 YFSETQ. Using reference TRBV5-1 and TRBJ2-7 for the parts outside the CDR3, the full variable domain is KAGVTQTPRYLIKTRGQQVTLSCSPISGHRSVSWYQQTPGQGLQFLFEYFSETQRNKGNFPGRFSGRQFSNSRSEMNVSTLELGDSALYLCASSLDSSSYEQYFGPGTRLTVT.

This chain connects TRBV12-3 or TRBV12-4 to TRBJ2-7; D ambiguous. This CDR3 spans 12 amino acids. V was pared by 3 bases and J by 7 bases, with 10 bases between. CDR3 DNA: TGTGCCAGCAGTTTCGTCGGCCGGGAGCAGTACTTC. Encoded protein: CASSFVGREQYF.

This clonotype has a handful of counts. The CDR3 bases are TGTGCCAGCAGCTTAGCGGGACCCGATACGCAGTATTTT. Translated, it gives CASSLAGPDTQYF. The rearrangement joins TRBV7-2 to TRBJ2-3; the D gene could be TRBD1 or TRBD2 (5 bases each). With 0 bases removed from V and 6 bases from J, the gap between germline ends came to 7 bases. The germline CDR1 and CDR2 sequences are SGHTA and FQGNSA. This CDR3 is 13 amino acids long.

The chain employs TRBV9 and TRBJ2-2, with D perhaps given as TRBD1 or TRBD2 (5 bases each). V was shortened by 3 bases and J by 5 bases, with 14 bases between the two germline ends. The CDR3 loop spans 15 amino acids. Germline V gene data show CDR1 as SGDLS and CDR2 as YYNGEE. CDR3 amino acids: CASSGGPGWTGELFF. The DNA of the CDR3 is TGTGCCAGCAGCGGGGGACCAGGATGGACCGGGGAGCTGTTTTTT.

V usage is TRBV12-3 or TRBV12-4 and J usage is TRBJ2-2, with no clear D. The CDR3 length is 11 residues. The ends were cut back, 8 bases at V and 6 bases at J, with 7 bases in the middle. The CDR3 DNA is TGTGCCAGCGGCATGGCCGGGGAGCTGTTTTTT. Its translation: CASGMAGELFF.